Below are 25 T cell receptor beta chains sequenced from a single sample in a study of blood T cells in healthy people across ages. The authors ran a second PCR of roughly 7 to 11 cycles using a sample-barcoded 5' primer and a J-beta primer mix. TCRdb fed the 5' RACE reads into MiXCR, producing one record per CDR3 protein. The table records around 1,000,000 distinct CDR3 sequences, 20% to 25% of them present only once. The data were also submitted as part of a second study, on T cells of mothers and their children.

Material for sequencing was blood. These receptors all come from a girl aged 2 to 10 in good health.

The chain recombines TRBV7-9 with TRBJ2-7; D may be TRBD1 (6 bases). CDR1 SEHNR and CDR2 FQNEAQ come from the germline V gene (reference sequence). The CDR3 has 13 amino acids. V lost 6 bases to trimming and J lost 2 bases, with 11 bases between them. CDR3 loop: CASSRRTAYEQYF. The CDR3 bases are TGTGCCAGCAGTCGGCGGACAGCCTACGAGCAGTACTTC.

A note on this clonotype: One end of the junction fails to match germline, which may point to a read error. The chain uses TRBV11-2 and TRBJ2-1, with D possibly TRBD2 on 6 matching bases. The germline V gene has CDR1 SGHAT and CDR2 FQNNGV. The CDR3 has 12 residues. CDR3 residues: CASGFISGEQFF. DNA of the CDR3: TGTGCCAGCGGCTTTATTAGCGGAGAGCAGTTCTTC.

CDR3: CASSPTGGADYGYTF. CDR3 sequence (DNA): TGTGCCAGCAGCCCCACAGGGGGCGCCGACTATGGCTACACCTTC. The chain carries TRBV7-9 and TRBJ1-2; 9 nucleotides line up with TRBD1. CDR1 and CDR2 from the germline V gene are SEHNR and FQNEAQ (reference sequence). The junction had 7 bases not matched to a gene; V was cut back by 5 bases and J by 3 bases. The CDR3 contains 15 residues.

The CDR3 nucleotides are TGTGCCACCAGCAGAGAGGCGACTAGCAGGGCCCACGAGCAGTACTTC. Protein sequence: CATSREATSRAHEQYF. The genes are TRBV15 and TRBJ2-7; 7 nucleotides align to TRBD2. CDR1 is LNHNV, CDR2 YYDKDF, per germline (reference sequence). The CDR3 has 16 residues. The junction had 10 bases not matched to a gene; V was cut back by 0 bases and J by 5 bases.

This clonotype was seen only a few times. The chain links TRBV9 to TRBJ1-3; D remains ambiguous. Germline CDR1 reads SGDLS; CDR2 reads YYNGEE. V lost 2 bases to trimming and J lost 3 bases, with 12 bases between them. This CDR3 region has 15 residues. In DNA, the CDR3 is TGTGCCAGCAGCGTCGGCGCAGACCTTGGAAACACCATATATTTT. Translated: CASSVGADLGNTIYF.

This clonotype was seen only a few times. The chain employs TRBV2 and TRBJ2-5; perhaps D is TRBD1 or TRBD2 (5 bases each). The tail of the sequence fits TRBJ2-1 better, so the J call may be wrong. Germline V gives CDR1 SNHLY, CDR2 FYNNEI. This CDR3 comprises 14 residues. The CDR3 sequence: CASLAYGTTYEQFF. CDR3 DNA: TGTGCCAGCCTTGCTTACGGGACCACCTATGAGCAGTTCTTC.

Of note for this clonotype: One end of the junction fails to match germline, which may point to a read error. The CDR3 coding sequence is TGTGTCACCAGCAGAGATCGTCTAGCGGGGGGGGAGACCCAGTACTTC. Protein sequence: CVTSRDRLAGGETQYF. The V and J genes are TRBV15 and TRBJ2-5; 12 nucleotides line up with TRBD2. Germline CDR1 LNHNV, CDR2 YYDKDF (reference sequence). This CDR3 contains 16 residues.

The chain recombines TRBV24-1 with TRBJ2-1; weak D call: TRBD1 (6 bases). V was pared by 9 bases and J by 4 bases, with 15 bases between. The germline gives CDR1 KGHDR, CDR2 SFDVKD. The CDR3 length is 14 residues. CDR3 DNA sequence: TGTGCCACCGCACCGACAGGTACATACAATGAGCAGTTCTTC. As protein: CATAPTGTYNEQFF.

This clonotype was counted only a few times. The chain is built from TRBV29-1 and TRBJ2-4; 8 nucleotides align to TRBD2. Germline V CDR1 and CDR2: SQVTM, ANQGSEA. The length of the CDR3 is 17 residues. V dropped 7 bases and J dropped 1; count of bases not matched to a gene: 15. The CDR3 spells CSARTGTRKAAKNIQYF. CDR3 nucleotides: TGCAGCGCCCGAACCGGGACTAGAAAGGCGGCCAAAAACATTCAGTACTTC.

This clonotype was seen just once. This chain links TRBV3-1 with TRBJ1-2; D remains unclear. V was clipped by 1 base and J by 7 bases, with 10 bases between them. Germline CDR1 and CDR2: LGHDT and YNNKEL (reference sequence). The CDR3 contains 13 residues. DNA for the CDR3: TGTGCCAGCAGCCAAGCTCAGAATGGTGGCTACACCTTC. The encoded protein is CASSQAQNGGYTF.

In its sample, this clonotype was seen a few times. The chain recombines TRBV19 with TRBJ2-5; TRBD2 agrees at 8 bases. TRBJ2-1 explains the end of the DNA better; the J call may be wrong. The CDR3 consists of 16 residues. CDR1 is LNHDA, CDR2 SQIVND, per germline (reference sequence). The CDR3 reads CASSIEAGLGWNEQFF. In DNA, the CDR3 is TGTGCCAGTAGTATAGAGGCGGGACTAGGGTGGAATGAGCAGTTCTTC.

A few counts support this clonotype. This chain joins TRBV4-3 and TRBJ1-1; no firm D call. V was trimmed by 0 bases and J by 5 bases, leaving 13 bases between them. Germline V gene lookup returns CDR1 LGHNA and CDR2 YSLEER. The length of the CDR3 is 15 residues. The CDR3 DNA reads as TGCGCCAGCAGCCAAGATATAGGAGCGGGAACTGAAGCTTTCTTT. Translated: CASSQDIGAGTEAFF.

This clonotype was picked up a small number of times. The chain joins TRBV11-2 to TRBJ2-3, with 11 bases lining up with TRBD2. J gave up 1 base and V 3 bases, and 9 bases lay outside the gene matches. Germline loops: CDR1 SGHAT, CDR2 FQNNGV. This CDR3 has 18 residues. The CDR3 spells CASSFSGRGAWGTDTQYF. CDR3 bases: TGTGCCAGCAGCTTTAGCGGGAGGGGGGCTTGGGGCACAGATACGCAGTATTTT.

This chain uses TRBV28 with TRBJ2-5; 7 nucleotides line up with TRBD1. The J call may be mistaken, given a closer DNA end match to TRBJ2-1. This CDR3 is 14 amino acids long. CDR1 is MDHEN and CDR2 is SYDVKM in the germline V gene. The CDR3, as DNA: TGTGCCATCCTAGACAGGGCGAAGAGTAATGAGCAGTTCTTC. This gives the protein CAILDRAKSNEQFF.

In its sample, this clonotype was seen a few times. The chain links TRBV6-6 to TRBJ2-2, with a weak D call TRBD2 (5 bases). Trimming pared 7 bases from V and 2 bases from J, leaving 14 bases between. Germline assignment: CDR1 MNHNY and CDR2 SVGAGI (reference sequence). The CDR3 runs 15 residues. The CDR3 coding sequence is TGTGCCAGCAACTTATTCGGGATAAACACCGGGGAGCTGTTTTTT. Protein sequence: CASNLFGINTGELFF.

V and J are TRBV9 and TRBJ2-5; the D gene is possibly TRBD1 (7 bases). The V end was cut by 9 bases, the J end by 5 bases, with 17 bases between. Germline-derived CDR1 and CDR2 are SGDLS and YYNGEE. The CDR3 totals 13 residues. The chain's CDR3 is CATNSGGQETQYF. The CDR3, as DNA: TGTGCCACCAACTCAGGGGGGCAGGAGACCCAGTACTTC.

The gene calls are TRBV20-1 and TRBJ2-7; a possible D gene is TRBD2 (5 bases). The V gene lost 5 bases and the J gene lost 5 bases, with 13 bases spanning the gap. The CDR3 length is 12 residues. CDR1 and CDR2 (germline): DFQATT, SNEGSKA (reference sequence). Written as DNA, the CDR3 is TGCAGTGCTCGGGTCCGGGGTGACGAGCAGTACTTC. Translated, it gives CSARVRGDEQYF.

The table lists this clonotype with many counts. The chain joins TRBV7-8 to TRBJ2-5; 7 nucleotides line up with TRBD2. J gave up 2 bases and V 1 base, and 4 bases lay outside the gene matches. The CDR3 covers 15 residues. The germline V gene encodes CDR1 SGHVS and CDR2 FQNEAQ. The chain's CDR3 is CASSLERGGQETQYF. CDR3 in DNA: TGTGCCAGCAGCTTAGAGAGGGGAGGGCAAGAGACCCAGTACTTC.

Details on this clonotype: One end of the junction fails to match germline, which may point to a read error. The V call is TRBV6-5, the J call TRBJ1-3; D gene uncertain. Germline V CDR1 and CDR2: MNHEY, SVGAGI. The CDR3 has 15 amino acids. CDR3 sequence reads: CANSADFYSGNTIYF. Here the CDR3 DNA reads TGTGCCAACAGTGCTGACTTCTACTCTGGAAACACCATATATTTT.

This clonotype was recorded once. The chain joins TRBV4-3 to TRBJ1-2; D is undetermined. The length of the CDR3 is 13 residues. Germline CDR1 and CDR2: LGHNA and YSLEER. V was shortened by 4 bases and J by 3 bases, with 9 bases between the two germline ends. The CDR3 loop reads CASSPLLDYGYTF. CDR3 sequence (DNA): TGCGCCAGCAGCCCCCTTCTCGACTATGGCTACACCTTC.

The CDR3: CSVASGGNVGYTF. Written as DNA, the CDR3 is TGCAGCGTTGCATCAGGGGGAAACGTTGGTTACACCTTC. The chain combines TRBV29-1 with TRBJ1-2; 7 bases map to TRBD1. The junction had 13 bases not matched to a gene; V was cut back by 4 bases and J by 11 bases. The CDR3 is 13 amino acids. Germline assignment: CDR1 SQVTM and CDR2 ANQGSEA.

The chain uses TRBV9 and TRBJ1-3; D is unclear. Germline CDR1 is SGDLS and CDR2 is YYNGEE. The CDR3 totals 18 residues. Trimming left V 0 bases short and J 0 bases short, with 16 bases between. DNA of the CDR3: TGTGCCAGCAGCGTAGACCCGGAAATCGGCCACTCTGGAAACACCATATATTTT. It specifies CASSVDPEIGHSGNTIYF.

This clonotype occurred a few times. The chain recombines TRBV5-6 with TRBJ2-5; D assignment may be TRBD1 or TRBD2 (6 bases each). Trimming cost V 4 bases and J 6 bases, with 13 bases left between them. The CDR3 spans 13 residues. CDR1 and CDR2 from the germline V gene are SGHDT and YYEEEE. The CDR3: CASSGGQGKTQYF. The CDR3 bases are TGTGCCAGCAGCGGGGGGCAGGGAAAGACCCAGTACTTC.

The chain is built from TRBV29-1 and TRBJ1-1; D call uncertain. Germline assignment: CDR1 SQVTM and CDR2 ANQGSEA. CDR3 size: 13 residues. V lost 2 bases and J lost 5, with 12 bases in between. The CDR3 DNA sequence: TGCAGCGTTGAATTTCCTGACCGGACTGAAGCTTTCTTT. It codes for CSVEFPDRTEAFF. Drawing the rest from reference TRBV29-1 and TRBJ1-1, the complete variable domain is SAVISQKPSRDICQRGTSLTIQCQVDSQVTMMFWYRQQPGQSLTLIATANQGSEATYESGFVIDKFPISRPNLTFSTLTVSNMSPEDSSIYLCSVEFPDRTEAFFGQGTRLTVV.

This chain uses TRBV4-2 with TRBJ1-5; D may be TRBD1 (6 bases). The CDR3 length is 14 residues. In germline, CDR1 is LGHNA, CDR2 YNFKEQ. V dropped 4 bases and J dropped 8 bases, with 15 bases sitting between them. The CDR3 DNA is TGTGCCAGCAGCCCCGGACAGCGAAGGGAGCCCCAGCATTTT. It specifies CASSPGQRREPQHF.